This TCR beta chain emerged from a study of tumor-infiltrating lymphocytes in oesophageal squamous cell carcinoma. The CDR3 contains 17 residues. Trimming took 4 bases from V and 4 from J; bases not matched to a gene: 10. TCRdb used MiXCR to reprocess the PCR reads, holding one entry per CDR3 protein. The table includes approximately 13,000 distinct CDR3 sequences, 58% detected once. V is TRBV12-3 or TRBV12-4 and J is TRBJ2-1; TRBD2 agrees at 10 bases. The clonotype originates from a female donor with esophageal squamous cell carcinoma. Input material: esophageal tumor tissue. CDR3 region: CASSSIPGLAWYNEQFF. For the CDR3, the DNA is TGTGCCAGCAGTTCCATTCCGGGACTAGCGTGGTACAATGAGCAGTTCTTC.